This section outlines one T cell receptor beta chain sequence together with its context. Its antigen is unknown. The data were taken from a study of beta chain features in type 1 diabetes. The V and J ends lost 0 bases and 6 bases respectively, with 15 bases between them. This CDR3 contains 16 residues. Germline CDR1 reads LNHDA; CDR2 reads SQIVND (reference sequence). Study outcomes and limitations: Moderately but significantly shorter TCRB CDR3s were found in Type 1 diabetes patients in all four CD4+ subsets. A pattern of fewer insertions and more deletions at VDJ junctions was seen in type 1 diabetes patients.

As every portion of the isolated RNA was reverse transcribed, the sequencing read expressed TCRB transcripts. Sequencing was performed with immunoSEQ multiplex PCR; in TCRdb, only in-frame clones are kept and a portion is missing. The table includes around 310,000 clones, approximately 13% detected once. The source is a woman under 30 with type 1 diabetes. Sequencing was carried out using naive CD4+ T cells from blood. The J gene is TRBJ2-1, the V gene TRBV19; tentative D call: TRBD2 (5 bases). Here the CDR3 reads CASSIDRSGFFNEQFF. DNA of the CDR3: TGTGCCAGTAGTATAGATCGATCGGGGTTCTTCAATGAGCAGTTCTTC.